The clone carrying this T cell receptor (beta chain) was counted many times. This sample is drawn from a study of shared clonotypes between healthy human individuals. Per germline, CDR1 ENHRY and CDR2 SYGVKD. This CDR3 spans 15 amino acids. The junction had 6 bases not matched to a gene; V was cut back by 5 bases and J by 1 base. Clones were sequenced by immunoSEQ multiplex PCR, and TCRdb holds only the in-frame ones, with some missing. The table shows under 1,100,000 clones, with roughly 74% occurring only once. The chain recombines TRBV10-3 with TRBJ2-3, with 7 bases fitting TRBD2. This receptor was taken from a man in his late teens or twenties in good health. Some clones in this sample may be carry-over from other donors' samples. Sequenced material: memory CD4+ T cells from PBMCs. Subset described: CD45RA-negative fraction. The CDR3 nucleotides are TGTGCCATCAGTAGAACTAGCGCTCGCACAGATACGCAGTATTTT. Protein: CAISRTSARTDTQYF.